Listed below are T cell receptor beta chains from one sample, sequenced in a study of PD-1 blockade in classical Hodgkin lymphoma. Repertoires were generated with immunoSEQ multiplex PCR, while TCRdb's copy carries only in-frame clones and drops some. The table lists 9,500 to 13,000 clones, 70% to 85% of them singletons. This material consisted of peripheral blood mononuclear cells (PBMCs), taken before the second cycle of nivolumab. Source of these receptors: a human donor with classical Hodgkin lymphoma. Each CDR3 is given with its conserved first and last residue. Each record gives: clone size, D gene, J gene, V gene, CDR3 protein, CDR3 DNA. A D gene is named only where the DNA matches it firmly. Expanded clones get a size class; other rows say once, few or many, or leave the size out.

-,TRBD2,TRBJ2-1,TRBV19,CASSIAGGDNEQFF,TGTGCCAGTAGTATAGCGGGAGGTGACAATGAGCAGTTCTTC
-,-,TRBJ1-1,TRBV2,CASSPTSVGEAFF,TGTGCCAGCAGTCCGACGTCGGTAGGTGAAGCTTTCTTT
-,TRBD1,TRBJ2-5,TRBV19,CASLDRVEETQYF,TGTGCCTCTTTGGACAGGGTAGAAGAGACCCAGTACTTC
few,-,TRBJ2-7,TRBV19,CASSEASYSYEQYF,TGTGCCAGTAGCGAGGCATCCTACTCCTACGAGCAGTACTTC
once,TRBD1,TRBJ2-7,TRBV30,CAWSNPGGYEQYF,TGTGCCTGGAGTAACCCAGGGGGCTACGAGCAGTACTTC
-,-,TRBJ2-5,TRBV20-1,CSAAGTASWYF,TGCAGTGCTGCCGGGACGGCTTCTTGGTACTTC
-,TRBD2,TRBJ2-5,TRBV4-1,CASSRSGGGGETQYF,TGCGCCAGCAGCCGGAGCGGGGGGGGCGGGGAGACCCAGTACTTC
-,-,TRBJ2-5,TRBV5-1,CASSLAWAGPETQYF,TGCGCCAGCAGCTTGGCTTGGGCAGGGCCGGAGACCCAGTACTTC
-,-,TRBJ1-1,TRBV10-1,CASSESYGEGTEAFF,TGCGCCAGCAGTGAGTCGTATGGGGAAGGCACTGAAGCTTTCTTT
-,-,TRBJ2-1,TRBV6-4,CASSDSWGGYNEQFF,TGTGCCAGCAGTGACTCATGGGGCGGCTACAATGAGCAGTTCTTC
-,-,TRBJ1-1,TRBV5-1,CASSYVMGALLEAFF,TGCGCCAGCAGCTACGTAATGGGGGCTCTCCTAGAAGCTTTCTTT
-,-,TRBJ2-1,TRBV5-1,CASKALSSSYNEQFF,TGCGCCAGCAAGGCCCTCTCTTCCTCCTACAATGAGCAGTTCTTC
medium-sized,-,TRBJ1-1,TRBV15,CATSRGNTEAFF,TGTGCCACCAGCAGGGGGAACACTGAAGCTTTCTTT
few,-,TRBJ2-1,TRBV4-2,CASSQGATSLEQFF,TGTGCCAGCAGCCAAGGGGCGACTAGTCTTGAGCAGTTCTTC
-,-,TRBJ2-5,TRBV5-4,CASSLAGGGLRETQYF,TGTGCCAGCAGCTTGGCTGGGGGGGGGCTGCGGGAGACCCAGTACTTC
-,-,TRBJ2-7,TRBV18,CASSRAPNSYEQYF,TGTGCCAGCTCCCGAGCACCCAACTCCTACGAGCAGTACTTC
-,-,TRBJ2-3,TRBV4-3,CASSQDPLDVRGGTDTQYF,TGCGCCAGCAGCCAAGATCCCCTTGATGTTCGAGGGGGCACAGATACGCAGTATTTT
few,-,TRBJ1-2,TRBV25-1,CASSETVGGYTF,TGTGCCAGCAGTGAAACAGTAGGGGGCTACACCTTC
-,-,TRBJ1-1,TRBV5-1,CASSLRQENTEAFF,TGCGCCAGCAGCTTGAGGCAGGAGAACACTGAAGCTTTCTTT
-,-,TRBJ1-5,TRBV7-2,CASSSWGNQPQHF,TGTGCCAGCAGCTCCTGGGGTAATCAGCCCCAGCATTTT
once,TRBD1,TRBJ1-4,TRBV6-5,CATRTGEVEKLFF,TGTGCCACCCGGACAGGGGAGGTTGAAAAACTGTTTTTT
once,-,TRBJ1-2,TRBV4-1,CASSQGPLSPGYTF,TGCGCCAGCAGCCAAGGGCCGCTTTCCCCAGGCTACACCTTC
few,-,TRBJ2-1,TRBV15,CATSSYDWNNEQFF,TGTGCCACCAGCTCGTACGACTGGAACAATGAGCAGTTCTTC
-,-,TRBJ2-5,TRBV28,CASSLWAGGEETQYF,TGTGCCAGCAGTTTATGGGCCGGAGGGGAAGAGACCCAGTACTTC
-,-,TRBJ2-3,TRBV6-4,CASSEEGSTDTQYF,TGTGCCAGCAGTGAGGAGGGCAGCACAGATACGCAGTATTTT
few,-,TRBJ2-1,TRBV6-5,CASSSRDYNEQFF,TGTGCCAGCAGTTCCCGGGACTACAATGAGCAGTTCTTC
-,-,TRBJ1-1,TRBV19,CASSPTYLGRTNTEAFF,TGTGCCAGTAGTCCTACCTACCTGGGGCGGACGAACACTGAAGCTTTCTTT
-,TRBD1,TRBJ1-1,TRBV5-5,CASSLSLTGGTEAFF,TGTGCCAGCAGCTTGTCTTTAACAGGGGGCACTGAAGCTTTCTTT
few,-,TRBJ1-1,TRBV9,CASSRLHWGYTEAFF,TGTGCCAGCAGTCGCCTCCACTGGGGATACACTGAAGCTTTCTTT
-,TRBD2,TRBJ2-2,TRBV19,CASIGTSGDTGELFF,TGTGCCAGTATAGGGACTAGCGGGGACACCGGGGAGCTGTTTTTT
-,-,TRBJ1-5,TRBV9,CASSPERDPVGSNQPQHF,TGTGCCAGCAGCCCCGAAAGGGACCCAGTTGGCAGCAATCAGCCCCAGCATTTT
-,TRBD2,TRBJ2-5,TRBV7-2,CASSLAGGETQYF,TGTGCCAGCAGCCTAGCGGGAGGGGAGACCCAGTACTTC
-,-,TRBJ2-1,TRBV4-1,CASSLVFDSYNEQFF,TGCGCCAGCAGTCTTGTTTTTGACTCCTACAATGAGCAGTTCTTC
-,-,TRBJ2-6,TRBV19,CASSISARYANVLTF,TGTGCCAGTAGTATCTCCGCCAGGTACGCCAACGTCCTGACTTTC
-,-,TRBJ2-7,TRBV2,CASNKALSYEQYF,TGTGCCAGCAATAAGGCTCTCTCCTACGAGCAGTACTTC